Each of the 16 T cell receptor beta chains below was sequenced from the same sample in a study of T-cell reconstitution after alpha-beta-depleted transplantation in children. Unique molecular identifiers were incorporated into the prepared TCRbeta library. TCRdb re-called the PCR reads through MiXCR, storing one row per CDR3 protein. The sample lists 300,000 or so distinct CDR3 sequences, roughly 9.5% occurring once. Here the sequenced sample was PBMCs from the stem cell graft donor, taken from the stem cell graft. The receptors originated from a human donor who donated a stem cell graft to a child with SCID.

CDR3 nucleotide sequence: TGTGCCAGCAGCTTATCCCGGGGGGGCTACAATGAGCAGTTCTTC. Amino acids: CASSLSRGGYNEQFF. The chain carries TRBV7-3 and TRBJ2-1, with 8 bases fitting TRBD2. The V gene's germline CDR1 is SGHTA and CDR2 FQGTGA. With V trimmed by 2 bases and J by 3 bases, 3 bases remained unmatched. CDR3 length equals 15 residues.

The chain combines TRBV20-1 with TRBJ2-3; possible D gene TRBD1, 5 bases. In germline, CDR1 is DFQATT, CDR2 SNEGSKA (reference sequence). Trimming stripped 6 bases from V and 0 bases from J, with 16 bases between. This CDR3 has 15 amino acids. The CDR3 sequence: CSAKDRYTSTDTQYF. Written as DNA, the CDR3 is TGCAGTGCAAAAGACAGATATACTAGCACAGATACGCAGTATTTT.

In its sample, this clonotype was seen many times. V usage is TRBV2 and J usage is TRBJ2-7; TRBD1 might be the D (6 bases). Germline assignment: CDR1 SNHLY and CDR2 FYNNEI. The ends were cut back, 5 bases at V and 4 bases at J, with 15 bases in the middle. This CDR3 has 14 residues. CDR3 sequence: CASSRDRTSYEQYF. The CDR3 DNA reads as TGTGCCAGCAGTAGAGACAGGACCTCATACGAGCAGTACTTC.

J is TRBJ1-3 and V is TRBV12-3 or TRBV12-4, with TRBD1 matching over 7 bases. The junction had 10 bases not matched to a gene; V was cut back by 5 bases and J by 3 bases. The length of the CDR3 is 16 residues. In DNA, the CDR3 is TGTGCCAGCAGTAAAACAGGGGACTTGGATGGAAACACCATATATTTT. Translation gives CASSKTGDLDGNTIYF.

The rearrangement links TRBV24-1 to TRBJ2-2, with a possible D match to TRBD2 (6 bases). Germline values: CDR1 KGHDR, CDR2 SFDVKD. There are 14 residues in the CDR3. V was shortened by 6 bases and J by 7 bases, with 14 bases between the two germline ends. The CDR3: CATSSGGKDGELFF. The CDR3, as DNA: TGTGCCACCAGTAGCGGAGGGAAGGACGGGGAGCTGTTTTTT.

The chain combines TRBV12-3 or TRBV12-4 with TRBJ2-3, with 12 bases fitting TRBD2. The CDR3 length is 14 residues. The trim removed 4 bases at V and 10 bases at J, leaving 6 bases unmatched. The CDR3 is CASSWGLAGQAQYF. In DNA, the CDR3 is TGTGCCAGCAGTTGGGGACTAGCGGGTCAGGCGCAGTATTTT.

The table lists this clonotype with many counts. The rearrangement uses TRBV12-3 or TRBV12-4 and TRBJ1-1; D perhaps matches TRBD1 (5 bases). This CDR3 comprises 18 residues. Between the trimmed V and J ends, which lost 1 base and 0 bases, there was a span of 18 bases. The CDR3 reads CASSLDTGLLGLNTEAFF. CDR3 nucleotide sequence: TGTGCCAGCAGTTTAGACACGGGACTTCTGGGACTGAACACTGAAGCTTTCTTT.

This clonotype turned up a few times. The V call is TRBV6-5, the J call TRBJ2-7, with D uncertain. CDR3 length: 13 amino acids. CDR1 is MNHEY and CDR2 is SVGAGI in the germline V gene. The ends were cut back, 0 bases at V and 5 bases at J, with 8 bases in the middle. Here the CDR3 reads CASSYSNAHEQYF. As DNA, the CDR3 is TGTGCCAGCAGTTACTCGAATGCCCACGAGCAGTACTTC.

This clonotype was counted many times. The genes are TRBV6-5 and TRBJ1-1; D is unresolved. The CDR3 totals 14 residues. Germline V gives CDR1 MNHEY, CDR2 SVGAGI. The V gene lost 0 bases and the J gene lost 4 bases, with 9 bases spanning the gap. CDR3 bases: TGTGCCAGCAGTTACTCGAATAAAGGCACTGAAGCTTTCTTT. This sequence encodes CASSYSNKGTEAFF.

This clonotype was detected only a few times. V usage is TRBV20-1 and J usage is TRBJ2-7, with D hard to call. Germline loops: CDR1 DFQATT, CDR2 SNEGSKA (reference sequence). V dropped 1 base and J dropped 2 bases, with 9 bases sitting between them. The CDR3 totals 13 residues. The CDR3 loop reads CSARVNNPYEQYF. For the CDR3, the DNA is TGCAGTGCTAGAGTCAACAATCCCTACGAGCAGTACTTC.

In this sample, this clonotype turned up many times. V usage is TRBV12-3 or TRBV12-4 and J usage is TRBJ2-7; a weak D match, TRBD2 (5 bases). The CDR3 contains 13 residues. Trimming pared 3 bases from V and 4 bases from J, leaving 10 bases between. The CDR3 DNA reads TGTGCCAGCAGTTTGGGGAGAATTTACGAGCAGTACTTC. It encodes CASSLGRIYEQYF.

The V and J genes are TRBV15 and TRBJ2-5; D may match TRBD1 or TRBD2 (5 bases each). V lost 6 bases to trimming and J lost 5 bases, with 19 bases between them. The CDR3 extends over 15 amino acids. CDR1 is LNHNV and CDR2 is YYDKDF in the germline V gene (reference sequence). The CDR3 protein is CATSSIGAWEETQYF. The CDR3 DNA is TGTGCCACCAGTTCCATCGGGGCTTGGGAGGAGACCCAGTACTTC.

The chain employs TRBV5-1 and TRBJ2-2; D not certain. From germline, CDR1 is SGHRS and CDR2 YFSETQ. The length of the CDR3 is 15 residues. Trimming pared 0 bases from V and 2 bases from J, leaving 8 bases between. CDR3 DNA sequence: TGCGCCAGCAGCTTGGTGCCGATTAACACCGGGGAGCTGTTTTTT. Its protein is CASSLVPINTGELFF.

The CDR3 DNA follows: TGTGCCAGCAGCTCCACACTTCAAGAGACCCAGTACTTC. The encoded protein is CASSSTLQETQYF. V is TRBV7-6 and J is TRBJ2-5; D not resolved. The CDR3 sequence is 13 residues long. V lost 4 bases to trimming and J lost 2 bases, with 8 bases between them. CDR1 is SGHVS and CDR2 is FNYEAQ in the germline V gene.

The chain uses TRBV12-3 or TRBV12-4 and TRBJ2-7, with 10 bases that match TRBD1. With 10 bases clipped from V and 4 bases from J, the junction kept 7 bases outside the gene matches. The CDR3 is made up of 13 amino acids. The CDR3: CATGDRGIYEQYF. Here the CDR3 DNA reads TGTGCCACCGGGGACAGGGGAATTTACGAGCAGTACTTC.

This rearrangement joins TRBV5-1 to TRBJ2-3; possibly TRBD1 for D (6 bases). With 2 bases removed from V and 3 bases from J, the gap between germline ends came to 13 bases. Germline V gives CDR1 SGHRS, CDR2 YFSETQ. The CDR3 totals 15 residues. For the CDR3, the DNA is TGCGCCAGCAGCTTCGGCAGGGGAGATACAGATACGCAGTATTTT. The encoded protein is CASSFGRGDTDTQYF.